The 14 T cell receptor beta chains given below trace back to one sample, sequenced in a study of T-cell memory formation after mild COVID-19. TCRdb independently ran MiXCR on the 5' RACE reads; one entry per CDR3 protein. The table shows 200,000 to 250,000 distinct CDR3 sequences, with 10% occurring only once. The sample was PBMCs or a T cell subset sorted from them (not recorded which). The receptors shown here come from a man between 18 and 35 years old who had mild COVID-19 (a few samples of this study predate the infection). Cell type and time point are not known.

The chain employs TRBV3-1 and TRBJ1-3, with D hard to call. The CDR3 is 12 residues long. Germline V gene sequence: CDR1 LGHDT, CDR2 YNNKEL (reference sequence). Trimming left V 4 bases short and J 7 bases short, with 8 bases between. The CDR3 DNA follows: TGTGCCAGCAGCCTACCTGCTAACACCATATATTTT. Its protein is CASSLPANTIYF.

This clonotype was seen a handful of times. The CDR3, as DNA: TGCAGTGCTAGCTTCCCGAGACAGTCGAACACCGGGGAGCTGTTTTTT. Its translation is CSASFPRQSNTGELFF. The chain links TRBV20-1 to TRBJ2-2; perhaps TRBD1 as D (5 bases). Deletions cut 3 bases from V and 0 bases from J, with 14 bases between. Germline CDR1 reads DFQATT; CDR2 reads SNEGSKA (reference sequence). CDR3 length equals 16 residues.

The chain links TRBV12-3 or TRBV12-4 to TRBJ2-3; D gene unclear. Trimming took off 3 bases at V and 6 bases at J, with 7 bases between the two ends. The CDR3 totals 12 residues. The CDR3 reads CASSFFRDTQYF. The CDR3 DNA sequence: TGTGCCAGCAGTTTTTTCAGGGATACGCAGTATTTT.

Details on this clonotype: At one boundary the junction diverges from the germline segment, which might be a read error. The chain links TRBV7-7 to TRBJ2-1, with D uncertain. CDR3 length: 13 residues. CDR1 is SSHAT, CDR2 FNYEAQ, per germline (reference sequence). The CDR3 region is CASSFSIANEQFF. CDR3 sequence (DNA): TGTGCTAGCAGCTTTTCTATCGCCAATGAGCAGTTCTTC.

This chain joins TRBV12-3 or TRBV12-4 and TRBJ2-5, with no clear D. Trimming took 6 bases from V and 5 from J, leaving 10 bases between them. The length of the CDR3 is 12 residues. The CDR3 loop is CASRTDVETQYF. Written as DNA, the CDR3 is TGTGCCAGCAGAACCGATGTGGAGACCCAGTACTTC.

In this sample, this clonotype turned up a few times. The chain uses TRBV7-8 and TRBJ1-6; 8 bases are a match to TRBD1. J was trimmed by 10 bases and V by 5 bases; bases with no gene match: 7. The CDR3 has 14 residues. CDR1 SGHVS and CDR2 FQNEAQ come from the germline V gene. Here the CDR3 DNA reads TGTGCCAGCAGCCCACGGACAGGGAGATCACCCCTCCACTTT. Translation gives CASSPRTGRSPLHF.

The gene calls are TRBV5-6 and TRBJ2-7; 8 bases agree with TRBD1. Germline CDR1 and CDR2: SGHDT and YYEEEE. V shed 0 bases, J shed 2 bases, and the junction held 10 bases outside the gene matches. This CDR3 is built from 17 residues. The CDR3 here is CASSLGQGALGTYEQYV. The CDR3 DNA reads as TGTGCCAGCAGCTTGGGTCAGGGGGCGTTAGGGACCTACGAGCAGTACGTC.

This chain links TRBV7-8 with TRBJ2-3, with D maybe TRBD2 (5 bases). Trimming stripped 2 bases from V and 3 bases from J, with 9 bases between. The CDR3 is 14 residues long. Germline V gene data show CDR1 as SGHVS and CDR2 as FQNEAQ. CDR3 protein: CASSLTRATDTQYF. For the CDR3, the DNA is TGTGCCAGCAGCTTAACGAGGGCTACAGATACGCAGTATTTT.

This chain links TRBV5-1 with TRBJ1-4; 11 positions agree with TRBD1. V gave up 0 bases and J gave up 8 bases; unmatched junction bases: 3. Germline loops: CDR1 SGHRS, CDR2 YFSETQ. This CDR3 region has 15 residues. The CDR3 loop is CASSLVGQGGEKLFF. CDR3 bases: TGCGCCAGCAGCTTGGTGGGACAGGGGGGCGAAAAACTGTTTTTT.

This clonotype was picked up one time. The chain has TRBV6-6 and TRBJ2-7, with D possibly matching TRBD2 (6 bases). From germline, CDR1 is MNHNY and CDR2 SVGAGI (reference sequence). There are 11 residues in the CDR3. V gave up 7 bases and J gave up 13 bases, with 17 bases separating them. The CDR3 DNA reads as TGTGCCAGCAAGGAGGGGATCGCGACATACTTC. It is translated as CASKEGIATYF.

This clonotype has just a few counts. The chain's CDR3 is CASSRPPRGEQFF. The CDR3 nucleotides read TGTGCCAGCAGCCGGCCTCCCCGTGGGGAGCAGTTCTTC. The chain carries TRBV11-3 and TRBJ2-1; D is ambiguous. This CDR3 is built from 13 residues. Per germline, CDR1 SGHNT and CDR2 YENEEA. Trimming removed 5 bases from V and 10 bases from J, with 15 bases in between. Supplemented by reference TRBV11-3 and TRBJ2-1, the full variable domain reads EAGVVQSPRYKIIEKKQPVAFWCNPISGHNTLYWYLQNLGQGPELLIRYENEEAVDDSQLPKDRFSAERLKGVDSTLKIQPAELGDSAVYLCASSRPPRGEQFFGPGTRLTVL.

V gene TRBV18 combines with J gene TRBJ1-1; D is undetermined. Germline assignment: CDR1 KGHSH and CDR2 LQKENI. Between the trimmed V and J ends, which lost 3 bases and 7 bases, there was a span of 12 bases. The CDR3 is made up of 13 amino acids. The CDR3, as DNA: TGTGCCAGCTCACCTGGTGCGGAATATGAAGCTTTCTTT. Translation gives CASSPGAEYEAFF.

The chain combines TRBV9 with TRBJ1-1; D is unresolved. CDR1 is SGDLS and CDR2 is YYNGEE in the germline V gene. Trimming took off 0 bases at V and 7 bases at J, with 7 bases between the two ends. The CDR3 is made up of 12 amino acids. CDR3 residues: CASSVGKGEAFF. CDR3 bases: TGTGCCAGCAGCGTAGGAAAGGGTGAAGCTTTCTTT.

In nucleotides, the CDR3 is TGTGCCAGCAGTTCACCGAAACAGGGGATCTATGGCTACACCTTC. Its protein is CASSSPKQGIYGYTF. The V gene is TRBV6-5, the J gene TRBJ1-2; 7 bases agree with TRBD1. V trimming: 4 bases; J trimming: 4 bases; junction bases outside the gene matches: 9. The CDR3 has 15 residues. Per the germline V gene, CDR1 is MNHEY and CDR2 is SVGAGI.